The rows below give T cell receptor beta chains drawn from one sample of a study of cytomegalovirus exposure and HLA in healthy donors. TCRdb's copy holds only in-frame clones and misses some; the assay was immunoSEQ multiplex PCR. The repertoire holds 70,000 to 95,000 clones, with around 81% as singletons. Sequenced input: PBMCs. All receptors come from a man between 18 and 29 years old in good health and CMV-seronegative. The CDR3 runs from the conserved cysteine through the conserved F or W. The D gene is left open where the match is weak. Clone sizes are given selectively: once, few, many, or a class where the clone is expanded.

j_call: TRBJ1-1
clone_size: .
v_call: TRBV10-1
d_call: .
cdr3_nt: TGCGCCAGCGGAGAAACAGGCACTGAAGCTTTCTTT
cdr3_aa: CASGETGTEAFF

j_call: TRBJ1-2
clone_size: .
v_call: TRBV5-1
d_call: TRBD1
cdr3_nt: TGCGCCAGCAGCCGAGGGACAGGGGATGGCTACACCTTC
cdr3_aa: CASSRGTGDGYTF

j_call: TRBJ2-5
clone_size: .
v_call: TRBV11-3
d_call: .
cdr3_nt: TGTGCCAGCAGCTTAACGGGGGATCAAGAGACCCAGTACTTC
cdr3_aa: CASSLTGDQETQYF

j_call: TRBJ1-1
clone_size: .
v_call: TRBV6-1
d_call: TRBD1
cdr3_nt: TGTGCCAGCAGCTATAGCGCAGGGGGTGTTGAAGCTTTCTTT
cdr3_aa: CASSYSAGGVEAFF

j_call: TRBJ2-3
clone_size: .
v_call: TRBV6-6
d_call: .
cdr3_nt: TGTGCCAGCAGTTACTCTCCTAGCACAGATACGCAGTATTTT
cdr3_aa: CASSYSPSTDTQYF

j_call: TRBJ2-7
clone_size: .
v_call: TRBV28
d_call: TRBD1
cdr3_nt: TGTGCCTCCACTTCGGACAGGGGCTACGAGCAGTACTTC
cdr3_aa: CASTSDRGYEQYF

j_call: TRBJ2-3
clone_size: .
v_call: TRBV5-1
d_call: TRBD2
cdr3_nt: TGCGCCAGCAGTCCCGGGACTAGCATGTCGGCAGATACGCAGTATTTT
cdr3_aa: CASSPGTSMSADTQYF

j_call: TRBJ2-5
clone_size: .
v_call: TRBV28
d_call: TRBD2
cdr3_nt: TGTGCCAGCAGTTTAAAGGCTAGCGGGGACGGAGGGACCCAGTACTTC
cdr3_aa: CASSLKASGDGGTQYF

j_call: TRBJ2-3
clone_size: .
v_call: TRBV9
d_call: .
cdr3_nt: TGTGCCAGCAGCGTAGCGGGGGTAACAGATACGCAGTATTTT
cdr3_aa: CASSVAGVTDTQYF

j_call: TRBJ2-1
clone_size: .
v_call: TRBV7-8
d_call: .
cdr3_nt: TGTGCCAGCAGCCTCTACTCGAACTCCTACAATGAGCAGTTCTTC
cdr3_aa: CASSLYSNSYNEQFF

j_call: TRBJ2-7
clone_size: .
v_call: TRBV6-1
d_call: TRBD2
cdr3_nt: TGTGCCAGCAGTGATCTAGCGGGGAAGGCGGGCGAGCAGTACTTC
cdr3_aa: CASSDLAGKAGEQYF

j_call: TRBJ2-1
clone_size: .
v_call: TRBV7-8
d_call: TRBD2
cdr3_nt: TGTGCCAGCAGCTTAGGGCCTAGCGGGGGGGCCGGAAATGAGCAGTTCTTC
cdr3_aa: CASSLGPSGGAGNEQFF

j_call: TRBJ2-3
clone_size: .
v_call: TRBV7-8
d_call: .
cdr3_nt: TGTGCCAGCAGCTTAATTCGAGGGGGGGGCCTTAGCACAGATACGCAGTATTTT
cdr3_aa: CASSLIRGGGLSTDTQYF

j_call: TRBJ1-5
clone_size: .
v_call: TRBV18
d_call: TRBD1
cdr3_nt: TGTGCCAGCTCACTACCCCTGGGACAGAACAATCAGCCCCAGCATTTT
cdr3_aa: CASSLPLGQNNQPQHF

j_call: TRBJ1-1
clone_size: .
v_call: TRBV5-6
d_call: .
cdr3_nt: TGTGCCAGCAGCTTGTTAGACAGGAGAAAAACTGAAGCTTTCTTT
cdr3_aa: CASSLLDRRKTEAFF

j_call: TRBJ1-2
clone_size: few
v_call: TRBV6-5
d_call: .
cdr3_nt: TGTGCCAGCAGTACACAGGGTGGGGGAAATGGCTACACCTTC
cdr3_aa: CASSTQGGGNGYTF

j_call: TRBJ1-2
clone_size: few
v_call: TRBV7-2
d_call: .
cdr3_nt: TGTGCCAGCAGCTTAGCGATAGCGAACTATGGCTACACCTTC
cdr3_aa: CASSLAIANYGYTF

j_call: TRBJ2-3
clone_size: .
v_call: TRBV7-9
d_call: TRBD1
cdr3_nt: TGTGCCAGCAGCCCCAAGGCAGGGGGAATCGGAGATACGCAGTATTTT
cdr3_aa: CASSPKAGGIGDTQYF

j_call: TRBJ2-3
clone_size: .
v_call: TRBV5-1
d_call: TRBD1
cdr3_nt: TGCGCCAGCAGCTCTACAGGGGTTGATACGCAGTATTTT
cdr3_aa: CASSSTGVDTQYF

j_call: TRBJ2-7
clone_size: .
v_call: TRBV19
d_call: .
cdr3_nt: TGTGCCAGTAGTATGACAGCTACTTCCTACGAGCAGTACTTC
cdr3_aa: CASSMTATSYEQYF

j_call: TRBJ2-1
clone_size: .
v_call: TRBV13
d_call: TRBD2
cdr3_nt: TGTGCCAGCAGCCCGAGACTAGCGGGGGGGCAGGCCTACAATGAGCAGTTCTTC
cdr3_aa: CASSPRLAGGQAYNEQFF

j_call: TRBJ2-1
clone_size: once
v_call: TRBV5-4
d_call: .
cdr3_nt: TGTGCCAGCAGCTTGATCACCTACAATGAGCAGTTCTTC
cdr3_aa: CASSLITYNEQFF

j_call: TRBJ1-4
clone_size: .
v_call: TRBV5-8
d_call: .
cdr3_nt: TGTGCCAGCAGCCAGGACAGAAGGAGGCAATCTAATGAAAAACTGTTTTTT
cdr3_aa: CASSQDRRRQSNEKLFF

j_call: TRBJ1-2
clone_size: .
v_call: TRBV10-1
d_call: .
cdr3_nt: TGCGCCAGCAGTGACAGGACAGACTATGGCTACACCTTC
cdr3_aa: CASSDRTDYGYTF

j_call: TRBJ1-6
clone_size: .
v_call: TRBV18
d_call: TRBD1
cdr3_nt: TGTGCCAGCTCACCGGGACAGGGGGCTTCACCCCTCCACTTT
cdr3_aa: CASSPGQGASPLHF

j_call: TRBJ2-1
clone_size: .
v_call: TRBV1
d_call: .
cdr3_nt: TGCACCAGCCACCTAGCGGGGGGTCATCACAATGAGCAGTTCTTC
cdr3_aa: CTSHLAGGHHNEQFF

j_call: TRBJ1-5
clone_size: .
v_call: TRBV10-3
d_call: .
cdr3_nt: TGTGCCATCAGTGAACACGGCAATCAGCCCCAGCATTTT
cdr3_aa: CAISEHGNQPQHF

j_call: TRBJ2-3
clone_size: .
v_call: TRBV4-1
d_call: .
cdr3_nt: TGCGCCAGCAGCCGGACTTCTAGCGCCAGCACAGATACGCAGTATTTT
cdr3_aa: CASSRTSSASTDTQYF

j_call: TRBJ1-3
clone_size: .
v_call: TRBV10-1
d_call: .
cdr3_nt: TGCGCCAGCAGTGAGTCCACATCCCGAAACACCATATATTTT
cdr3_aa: CASSESTSRNTIYF

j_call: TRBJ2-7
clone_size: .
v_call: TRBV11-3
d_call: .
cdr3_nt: TGTGCCAGCAGCCCAGGGAACTCCTACGAGCAGTACTTC
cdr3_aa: CASSPGNSYEQYF

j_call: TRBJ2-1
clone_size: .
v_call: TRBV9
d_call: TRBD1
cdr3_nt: TGTGCCAGCAGCACCCGACAGGGCGATGAGCAGTTCTTC
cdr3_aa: CASSTRQGDEQFF

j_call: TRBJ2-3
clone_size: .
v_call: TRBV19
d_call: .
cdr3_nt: TGTGCCAGTAGTATTGCTAGCGCGAGCACAGATACGCAGTATTTT
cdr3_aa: CASSIASASTDTQYF

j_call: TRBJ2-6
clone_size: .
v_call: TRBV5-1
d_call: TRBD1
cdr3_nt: TGCGCCAGCAGCCAAAGGACAGGGGACCTCTCTGGGGCCAACGTCCTGACTTTC
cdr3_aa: CASSQRTGDLSGANVLTF

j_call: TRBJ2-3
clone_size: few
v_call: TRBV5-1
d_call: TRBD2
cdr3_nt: TGCGCCAGCAGCGTCAGACTAGCGGGGGGGAGCACAGATACGCAGTATTTT
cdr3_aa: CASSVRLAGGSTDTQYF

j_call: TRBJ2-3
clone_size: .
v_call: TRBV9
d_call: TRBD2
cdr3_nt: TGTGCCAGCAGCGTAGGGGGGACTAGCGGGGAAGATACGCAGTATTTT
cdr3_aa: CASSVGGTSGEDTQYF

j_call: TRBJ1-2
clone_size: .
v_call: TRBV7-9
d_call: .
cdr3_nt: TGTGCCAGCAGCCCCGACACCCTTCCCTGGGGCTACACCTTC
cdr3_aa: CASSPDTLPWGYTF

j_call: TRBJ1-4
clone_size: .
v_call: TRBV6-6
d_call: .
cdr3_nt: TGTGCCACCGCAGGGGCAACTAATGAAAAACTGTTTTTT
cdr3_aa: CATAGATNEKLFF

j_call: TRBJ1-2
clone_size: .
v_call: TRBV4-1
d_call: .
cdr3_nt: TGCGCCAGCAGCCAAGAAGCACCCTGGACAGCGACTAACTATGGCTACACCTTC
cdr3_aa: CASSQEAPWTATNYGYTF

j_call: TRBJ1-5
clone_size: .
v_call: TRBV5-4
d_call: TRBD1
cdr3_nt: TGTGCCAGCAGCTTACAGGGGGGCAATCAGCCCCAGCATTTT
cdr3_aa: CASSLQGGNQPQHF

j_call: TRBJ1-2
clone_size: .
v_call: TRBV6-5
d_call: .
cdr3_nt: TGTGCCAGCATCTCTGGGGGGAACTATGGCTACACCTTC
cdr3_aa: CASISGGNYGYTF

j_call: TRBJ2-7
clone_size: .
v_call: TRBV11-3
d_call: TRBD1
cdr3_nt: TGTGCCAGTGGGACAGGGTACGAGCAGTACTTC
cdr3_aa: CASGTGYEQYF

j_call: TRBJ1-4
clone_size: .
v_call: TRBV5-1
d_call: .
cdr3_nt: TGCGCCAGCGGGGCGGCAACTAATGAAAAACTGTTTTTT
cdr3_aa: CASGAATNEKLFF

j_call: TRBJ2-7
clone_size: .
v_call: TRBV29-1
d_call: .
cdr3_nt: TGCAGCGTTGTTCCACCGGACGGACTCTACGAGCAGTACTTC
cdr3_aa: CSVVPPDGLYEQYF

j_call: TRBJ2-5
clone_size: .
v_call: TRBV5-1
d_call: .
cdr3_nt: TGCGCCAGCAGCAGGGAGCAGTTAGAGCGAGAGACCCAGTACTTC
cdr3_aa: CASSREQLERETQYF

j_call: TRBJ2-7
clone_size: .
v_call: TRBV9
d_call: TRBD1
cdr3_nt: TGTGCCAGCAGCGTAGAAGCAGGGGGCACCTACGAGCAGTACTTC
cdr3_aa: CASSVEAGGTYEQYF